Sequencing of this TCR beta chain was carried out in a study of blood T cell repertoires in COVID-19. In the study overall: Acute-phase and convalescent COVID-19 samples originated in the United States, Italy and Spain.

The germline V gene encodes CDR1 MNHEY and CDR2 SMNVEV (reference sequence). The CDR3 has 14 residues. V gave up 2 bases and J gave up 3 bases, with 11 bases separating them. Profiling relied on immunoSEQ multiplex PCR, and the TCRdb table lists in-frame clones only, not all of them. The repertoire holds tens of thousands of clones, with roughly 86% as singletons. The sequenced sample consisted of peripheral blood. The rearrangement joins TRBV27 to TRBJ2-7; possibly TRBD1 for D (6 bases). This receptor was identified in a man older than 75 with active or convalescent COVID-19. CDR3 loop: CASSLRTEDYEQYV. The CDR3 nucleotides are TGTGCCAGCAGTTTACGGACAGAAGACTACGAGCAGTACGTC.